One and the same sample provided the 19 T cell receptor beta chains below, sequenced in a study of long-term antiretroviral therapy in people with HIV. The authors ran the immunoSEQ assay, v3.0, at survey level. Only in-frame clones appear in the TCRdb table, and some are missing; sequencing was by immunoSEQ multiplex PCR. The sample has roughly 15,000 clones; approximately 80% are singletons. The sequencing here drew on unsorted PBMCs, taken 3.2 years before starting antiretroviral therapy. The source of these receptors is a middle-aged man with HIV.

The rearrangement links TRBV27 to TRBJ2-2; a weak D match, TRBD1 (5 bases). This CDR3 is 15 amino acids long. Germline V lookup: CDR1 MNHEY, CDR2 SMNVEV (reference sequence). Trimming removed 3 bases from V and 2 bases from J, with 10 bases in between. The CDR3 is CASSFVGVNTGELFF. The CDR3 DNA reads TGTGCCAGCAGTTTCGTAGGGGTTAACACCGGGGAGCTGTTTTTT.

As concerns this clone: An end of the junction does not agree with germline; a read error may underlie this. The J gene is TRBJ1-1, the V gene TRBV6-4; possible D gene TRBD1, 5 bases. The CDR3 spans 11 residues. Germline lookup yields CDR1 MRHNA and CDR2 SNTAGT. CDR3 DNA sequence: TGCACGGGCAGGGAAGACACTGAAGCTTTCTTT. This sequence encodes CTGREDTEAFF.

The chain recombines TRBV2 with TRBJ2-7; TRBD1 aligns across 9 bases. Germline V gives CDR1 SNHLY, CDR2 FYNNEI. J lost 3 bases, V lost 9 bases, and 6 bases had no gene match. The CDR3 runs to 13 residues. CDR3 coding DNA: TGTGCCAGTTACCGGGACAGGGACTACGAGCAGTACTTC. This sequence encodes CASYRDRDYEQYF.

The chain carries TRBV30 and TRBJ1-3; D unresolved. Trimming shortened V by 0 bases and J by 0 bases, and 15 bases separated the two germline ends. Per the germline V gene, CDR1 is GTSNPN and CDR2 is SVGIG (reference sequence). The CDR3 covers 17 residues. The CDR3 loop is CAWSVKGSLSSGNTIYF. The DNA of the CDR3 is TGTGCCTGGAGTGTAAAGGGCTCCTTGAGCTCTGGAAACACCATATATTTT. The full variable domain, its missing parts supplied by reference TRBV30 and TRBJ1-3, is SQTIHQWPATLVQPVGSPLSLECTVEGTSNPNLYWYRQAAGRGLQLLFYSVGIGQISSEVPQNLSASRPQDRQFILSSKKLLLSDSGFYLCAWSVKGSLSSGNTIYFGEGSWLTVV.

V is TRBV5-1 and J is TRBJ1-6; no clear D gene. The CDR3 loop spans 15 amino acids. CDR1 is SGHRS and CDR2 is YFSETQ in the germline V gene. Trimming shortened V by 0 bases and J by 10 bases, and 14 bases separated the two germline ends. CDR3 nucleotide sequence: TGCGCCAGCAGCTTGGGGACTGAAAGAGGATCACCCCTCCACTTT. Encoded protein: CASSLGTERGSPLHF. The full variable domain, with the rest looked up from reference TRBV5-1 and TRBJ1-6, is KAGVTQTPRYLIKTRGQQVTLSCSPISGHRSVSWYQQTPGQGLQFLFEYFSETQRNKGNFPGRFSGRQFSNSRSEMNVSTLELGDSALYLCASSLGTERGSPLHFGNGTRLTVT.

The chain couples TRBV27 to TRBJ2-3; 8 nucleotides match TRBD2. V gave up 3 bases and J gave up 2 bases; unmatched junction bases: 4. Germline V gene lookup returns CDR1 MNHEY and CDR2 SMNVEV (reference sequence). The CDR3 is 15 residues long. The CDR3, as DNA: TGTGCCAGCAGTTTCGCGGGGGGTTCCACAGATACGCAGTATTTT. This codes for CASSFAGGSTDTQYF.

The chain carries TRBV5-4 and TRBJ2-5; 15 bases line up with TRBD2. Germline-derived CDR1 and CDR2 are SGHNT and YYREEE (reference sequence). This CDR3 has 18 amino acids. V lost 4 bases and J lost 5; bases outside the gene matches: 12. In DNA form, the CDR3 reads TGTGCCAGCAGCCCACGGACTAGCGGGGGGGCACCCTCGGAGACCCAGTACTTC. Translated, it gives CASSPRTSGGAPSETQYF.

V and J are TRBV2 and TRBJ2-6; D is perhaps TRBD1 (5 bases). Trimming removed 3 bases at V and 0 bases at J, with 24 bases between. Germline V gene data show CDR1 as SNHLY and CDR2 as FYNNEI. The CDR3 sequence is 21 residues long. The CDR3 region is CASSEGKTGFLEFSGANVLTF. The CDR3 DNA reads TGTGCCAGCAGTGAGGGAAAAACAGGCTTTTTAGAGTTCTCTGGGGCCAACGTCCTGACTTTC. Drawing the rest from reference TRBV2 and TRBJ2-6, the complete variable domain is EPEVTQTPSHQVTQMGQEVILRCVPISNHLYFYWYRQILGQKVEFLVSFYNNEISEKSEIFDDQFSVERPDGSNFTLKIRSTKLEDSAMYFCASSEGKTGFLEFSGANVLTFGAGSRLTVL.

This rearrangement joins TRBV4-1 to TRBJ1-1; D is unresolved. Germline V CDR1 and CDR2: MGHRA, YSYEKL. V lost 7 bases and J 5 bases, leaving 17 bases between the germline ends. The CDR3 runs 14 residues. DNA for the CDR3: TGCGCCAGCACCCCATCGGGGAGTGGGACTGAAGCTTTCTTT. This gives the protein CASTPSGSGTEAFF.

This clone was observed a single time. CDR3 amino acids: CAWSPGQGQEQYF. CDR3 nucleotide sequence: TGTGCCTGGTCTCCGGGACAGGGACAGGAGCAGTACTTC. The rearrangement joins TRBV30 to TRBJ2-7; 9 bases map to TRBD1. Per the germline V gene, CDR1 is GTSNPN and CDR2 is SVGIG (reference sequence). The CDR3 is made up of 13 amino acids. V lost 5 bases to trimming and J lost 7 bases; unmatched junction nucleotides: 9.

J is TRBJ1-1 and V is TRBV27; TRBD1 is a possible D gene (6 bases). The V gene's germline CDR1 is MNHEY and CDR2 SMNVEV (reference sequence). The CDR3 is 15 residues long. V lost 3 bases to trimming and J lost 0 bases, with 11 bases between them. The CDR3 bases are TGTGCCAGCAGTTTTGTTCAGGGGATGAACACTGAAGCTTTCTTT. The encoded protein is CASSFVQGMNTEAFF.

V usage is TRBV6-5 and J usage is TRBJ2-2; 7 bases match TRBD2. From germline, CDR1 is MNHEY and CDR2 SVGAGI. V shed 2 bases and J 3 bases; nucleotides not matched to a gene: 6. The CDR3 is 16 amino acids. CDR3 sequence (DNA): TGTGCCAGCAGTTACGGGGCGGGGGACTACACCGGGGAGCTGTTTTTT. As protein: CASSYGAGDYTGELFF.

The chain has TRBV11-2 and TRBJ1-2; D is unresolved. Trimming pared 0 bases from V and 1 base from J, leaving 12 bases between. CDR1 and CDR2 from the germline V gene are SGHAT and FQNNGV. The CDR3 consists of 16 residues. The CDR3 DNA reads TGTGCCAGCAGCTTAGAAGCGGGGTTGGGTAACTATGGCTACACCTTC. Residues: CASSLEAGLGNYGYTF.

This clone was observed a few times. V usage is TRBV5-1 and J usage is TRBJ2-7, with 9 bases fitting TRBD2. There are 14 residues in the CDR3. The V gene's germline CDR1 is SGHRS and CDR2 YFSETQ. Trimming removed 0 bases from V and 6 bases from J; junction bases left unmatched: 4. CDR3 protein: CASSLAGGGGEQYF. The CDR3 coding sequence is TGCGCCAGCAGCTTGGCGGGCGGGGGGGGCGAGCAGTACTTC.

This chain connects TRBV7-2 to TRBJ1-2, with no clear D. Germline CDR1 SGHTA, CDR2 FQGNSA. The CDR3 has 12 residues. V lost 1 base and J 5 bases, leaving 5 bases between the germline ends. CDR3: CASSLGVYGYTF. Here the CDR3 DNA reads TGTGCCAGCAGCTTAGGGGTTTATGGCTACACCTTC.

J is TRBJ1-5 and V is TRBV30, with TRBD1 matching 7 bases. Looked up from germline, CDR1 is GTSNPN and CDR2 is SVGIG (reference sequence). The V gene end was trimmed by 3 bases and the J gene end by 4 bases; junction bases not matched to a gene: 6. The CDR3 runs to 14 residues. CDR3 coding DNA: TGTGCCTGGAGCCCCGACAGGGTGAATCAGCCCCAGCATTTT. Amino acids: CAWSPDRVNQPQHF.

This clone was seen only once. The V call is TRBV10-3, the J call TRBJ2-3, with 8 bases that match TRBD2. Unmatched junction bases numbered 11, after V lost 7 bases and J lost 2 bases. This CDR3 is 16 amino acids long. Germline V lookup: CDR1 ENHRY, CDR2 SYGVKD. The CDR3 sequence is CAITPGASGSTDTQYF. In DNA, the CDR3 is TGTGCCATCACCCCTGGTGCTAGCGGGTCCACAGATACGCAGTATTTT.

This chain joins TRBV5-5 and TRBJ1-6; weak D call: TRBD1 (6 bases). The CDR3 runs to 15 residues. The germline gives CDR1 SGHKS, CDR2 YYEKEE (reference sequence). V lost 0 bases and J 7 bases, leaving 11 bases between the germline ends. The CDR3 protein is CASSLAGDGNSPLHF. In nucleotides, the CDR3 is TGTGCCAGCAGCTTGGCAGGGGATGGGAATTCACCCCTCCACTTT.

This sequence joins TRBV18 and TRBJ2-6, with D maybe TRBD1 (6 bases). V was clipped by 3 bases and J by 0 bases, with 18 bases between them. Germline CDR1 and CDR2: KGHSH and LQKENI. This CDR3 has 19 amino acids. The CDR3 DNA reads TGTGCCAGCTCACCGGCGACAGGCCCTCTAAGCTCTGGGGCCAACGTCCTGACTTTC. Protein product: CASSPATGPLSSGANVLTF.